These T cell receptor beta chains were read from a single sample in a study of blood T cell repertoires in COVID-19. Profiling relied on immunoSEQ multiplex PCR, and the TCRdb table lists in-frame clones only, not all of them. The sample comprises 120,000 or so clones, more than 70% of which are singletons, and about 5.5% rests with the top ten. Sequencing was done on a sample of peripheral blood. The receptors shown here come from a man aged 80 or over with active or convalescent COVID-19. CDR3s include the opening cysteine and the closing phenylalanine or tryptophan. The order of the fields is D gene, J gene, clone size, V gene, CDR3 protein, CDR3 DNA. The D gene is left open where the match is weak. Size is stated for part of the rows, as once, few or many counts, or as a class when the clone is expanded.

. TRBJ1-1 . TRBV29-1 CSVDRDYTEAFF TGCAGCGTTGATAGGGACTACACTGAAGCTTTCTTT
. TRBJ1-2 . TRBV12-1 CASPPQGQRCYTF TGTGCCAGCCCCCCGCAGGGTCAAAGGTGCTACACCTTC
. TRBJ2-3 . TRBV9 CASSDRVSDTQYF TGTGCCAGCAGCGACAGGGTTTCAGATACGCAGTATTTT
. TRBJ1-5 . TRBV28 CASNTGQSSNQPQHF TGTGCCAGCAACACGGGACAAAGTAGCAATCAGCCCCAGCATTTT
. TRBJ2-5 . TRBV13 CASSIRVPTRETQYF TGTGCCAGCAGTATCAGGGTTCCTACGAGGGAGACCCAGTACTTC
TRBD1 TRBJ1-5 . TRBV30 CAWRPGPGGKGNQPQHF TGTGCCTGGCGTCCGGGTCCAGGGGGCAAAGGCAATCAGCCCCAGCATTTT
. TRBJ2-3 . TRBV15 CATRGQNTDTQYF TGTGCCACCAGAGGACAGAACACAGATACGCAGTATTTT
TRBD1 TRBJ1-5 . TRBV28 CASSSLRQGERDQPQHF TGTGCCAGCAGTTCCCTACGACAGGGGGAAAGAGATCAGCCCCAGCATTTT
. TRBJ2-1 . TRBV28 CASSLLHRIDYYNEQFF TGTGCCAGCAGTTTATTACACAGGATAGATTACTACAATGAGCAGTTCTTC
TRBD1 TRBJ1-5 . TRBV24-1 CATSDSSGGLGQPQHF TGTGCCACCAGTGACTCATCAGGGGGGCTAGGGCAGCCCCAGCATTTT
. TRBJ2-3 once TRBV28 CASSFQGIRTDTQYF TGTGCCAGCAGTTTTCAGGGGATTCGCACAGATACGCAGTATTTT
. TRBJ1-1 . TRBV3-1/TRBV3-2 CASSPGTLNTEAFF TGTGCCAGCAGCCCCGGGACACTAAACACTGAAGCTTTCTTT
. TRBJ2-7 . TRBV4-2 CASSQEGGASYEQYF TGTGCCAGCAGCCAAGAGGGCGGGGCTTCCTACGAGCAGTACTTC
. TRBJ2-7 . TRBV11-1 CASSLGGDASYEQYF TGTGCCAGCAGCTTAGGGGGGGACGCTTCCTACGAGCAGTACTTC
TRBD1 TRBJ1-1 . TRBV2 CASKRQGGGTEAFF TGTGCCAGCAAAAGACAGGGGGGCGGCACTGAAGCTTTCTTT
. TRBJ2-7 . TRBV19 CASSIILGLTEGSYEQYF TGTGCCAGTAGTATAATCCTGGGACTCACTGAGGGGTCCTACGAGCAGTACTTC
TRBD1 TRBJ2-7 . TRBV5-5 CASSHRDRAYEQYF TGTGCCAGCAGCCACCGGGACAGGGCGTACGAGCAGTACTTC
. TRBJ1-1 . TRBV7-2 CASSETGSHLTEAFF TGTGCCAGCAGCGAAACAGGGTCCCACCTTACTGAAGCTTTCTTT
TRBD2 TRBJ2-3 . TRBV5-1 CASSPGPSGGSDTQYF TGCGCCAGCAGCCCGGGGCCTAGCGGGGGGTCAGATACGCAGTATTTT
. TRBJ2-5 . TRBV7-8 CASSLGGGAFFETQYF TGTGCCAGCAGCTTAGGAGGGGGGGCCTTTTTCGAGACCCAGTACTTC
. TRBJ2-3 once TRBV5-1 CASKALGTKGDTQYF TGCGCCAGCAAGGCACTTGGGACAAAAGGTGATACGCAGTATTTT
TRBD1 TRBJ1-1 . TRBV5-1 CASSSDRGDTEAFF TGCGCCAGCAGCTCAGACAGGGGTGACACTGAAGCTTTCTTT
. TRBJ1-6 . TRBV2 CASRGGQSSYNSPLHF TGTGCCAGCAGGGGTGGACAGAGCTCCTATAATTCACCCCTCCACTTT
. TRBJ2-7 . TRBV11-2 CASSRGSFGQYF TGTGCCAGCAGCCGGGGGTCCTTCGGGCAGTACTTC
. TRBJ1-5 . TRBV5-1 CASSLEGGRSNQPQHF TGCGCCAGCAGCTTGGAGGGTGGGAGAAGCAATCAGCCCCAGCATTTT
TRBD1 TRBJ2-1 . TRBV4-3 CASSLGQGSSYNEQFF TGCGCCAGCAGCCTAGGACAGGGGAGTTCCTACAATGAGCAGTTCTTC
. TRBJ1-5 . TRBV2 CASSRRGNQPQHF TGTGCCAGCAGCAGAAGGGGTAATCAGCCCCAGCATTTT
TRBD1 TRBJ1-5 . TRBV18 CASSIQGEEQPQHF TGTGCCAGCTCCATCCAGGGGGAAGAGCAGCCCCAGCATTTT
. TRBJ1-6 . TRBV7-2 CASSLRQGRDSPLHF TGTGCCAGCAGCTTAAGGCAGGGGAGGGATTCACCCCTCCACTTT